This T cell receptor (beta chain) derives from a study of blood T cell repertoires in COVID-19. Study context: PBMCs, B-cell-depleted T cells, or T cells were the source of the cDNA or gDNA that made up the material.

Trimming removed 7 bases from V and 10 bases from J; junction bases left unmatched: 12. This CDR3 has 13 amino acids. Germline V gene sequence: CDR1 MNHEY, CDR2 SVGAGI. The repertoire was sequenced with immunoSEQ multiplex PCR; TCRdb's copy has only in-frame clones and lacks some. The repertoire holds around 120,000 clones, with about nine tenths as singletons. The receptor was isolated from a man between 60 and 75 years old with COVID-19, enrolled during active disease. Sequences were obtained from peripheral blood. The chain uses TRBV6-5 and TRBJ1-1; TRBD1 agrees at 7 bases. The CDR3 reads CASISDRARGAFF. CDR3 DNA: TGTGCCAGCATATCTGACAGGGCGAGAGGAGCTTTCTTT.